This T cell receptor (beta chain) was obtained from a study of cytomegalovirus exposure and HLA in healthy donors. The study's findings and limits: Accurate predictions that matched the HLA-A and HLA-B alleles of most subjects were reportedly made from TCR beta sequences.

Vbeta (60) and Jbeta (13) primers were used in the PCR. The method was immunoSEQ multiplex PCR; TCRdb's version includes in-frame clones alone and lacks a portion of them. The sample yields 150,000 to 200,000 clones, around three quarters seen once. This CDR3 region has 18 residues. Trimming cost V 0 bases and J 0 bases, with 16 bases left between them. Germline CDR1 LGHNA, CDR2 YSLEER. Only one count was recorded for this clone. Its antigen is not known. Material for sequencing was PBMCs. This TCR came from a woman aged 45-65 years in good health and CMV-seropositive. The genes are TRBV4-3 and TRBJ2-3; weak D call: TRBD2 (6 bases). The CDR3 DNA reads as TGCGCCAGCAGCCAAGATCTATCACGCGGGGAGAGCACAGATACGCAGTATTTT. It is translated as CASSQDLSRGESTDTQYF.